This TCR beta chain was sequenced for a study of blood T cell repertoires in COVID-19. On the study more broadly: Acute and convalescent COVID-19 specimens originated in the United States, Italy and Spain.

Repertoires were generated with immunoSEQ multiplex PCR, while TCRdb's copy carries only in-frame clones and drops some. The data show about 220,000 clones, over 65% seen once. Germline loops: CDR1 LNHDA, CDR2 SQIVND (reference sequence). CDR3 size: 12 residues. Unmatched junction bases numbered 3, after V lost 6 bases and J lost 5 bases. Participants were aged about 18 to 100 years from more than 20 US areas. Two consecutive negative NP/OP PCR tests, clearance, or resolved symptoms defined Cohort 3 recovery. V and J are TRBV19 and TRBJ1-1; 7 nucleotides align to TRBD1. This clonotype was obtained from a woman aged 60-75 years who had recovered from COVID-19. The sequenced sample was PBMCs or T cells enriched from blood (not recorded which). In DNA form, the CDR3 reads TGTGCCAGTAGCGCCAGGGGGACTGAAGCTTTCTTT. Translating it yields CASSARGTEAFF.